Shown below are 15 T cell receptor beta chains from a single sample sequenced in a study of CD8+ T cells in alopecia areata. Treatment described: oral pan-JAK inhibitor, 5-10 mg twice daily. RNA extraction was followed by reverse transcription into cDNA, which acted as the sequencing template. The assay was immunoSEQ multiplex PCR, and TCRdb's table has in-frame clones only and misses some. The sample yields about 190,000 clones, around three fifths seen once. The specimen comprised CD4+ T cells sorted from blood, sampled at week 24, from a patient treated with tofacitinib. The receptors stem from a human donor with alopecia areata.

The J gene is TRBJ2-5, the V gene TRBV5-6, with D perhaps TRBD2 (7 bases). V shed 1 base and J shed 5 bases, with 21 bases lying between them. Germline assignment: CDR1 SGHDT and CDR2 YYEEEE. The CDR3 sequence is 17 residues long. CDR3 in DNA: TGTGCCAGCAGCTTGCCCCCCGACGGGGGGCCAGTTGAGACCCAGTACTTC. It translates to CASSLPPDGGPVETQYF. The complete variable domain, with remaining parts taken from reference TRBV5-6 and TRBJ2-5, reads DAGVTQSPTHLIKTRGQQVTLRCSPKSGHDTVSWYQQALGQGPQFIFQYYEEEERQRGNFPDRFSGHQFPNYSSELNVNALLLGDSALYLCASSLPPDGGPVETQYFGPGTRLLVL.

The genes are TRBV10-3 and TRBJ1-1, with D hard to call. The germline V gene has CDR1 ENHRY and CDR2 SYGVKD. The CDR3 length is 15 residues. The V and J ends lost 6 bases and 7 bases respectively, with 21 bases between them. CDR3 sequence (DNA): TGTGCCATCAGACCTACCCGCCACCAGGATGGTGAAGCTTTCTTT. It yields the protein CAIRPTRHQDGEAFF.

The rearrangement links TRBV11-2 to TRBJ2-2; 7 bases are shared with TRBD1. There are 15 residues in the CDR3. Losses at the gene ends were 5 bases for V and 5 bases for J; bases not matched to a gene: 8. Germline V CDR1 and CDR2: SGHAT, FQNNGV. CDR3 loop: CASSQTGWGTGELFF. CDR3 nucleotides: TGTGCCAGCAGCCAGACAGGGTGGGGTACCGGGGAGCTGTTTTTT.

The rearrangement links TRBV2 to TRBJ2-2; D is ambiguous. This CDR3 is built from 13 residues. Trimming left V 7 bases short and J 2 bases short, with 8 bases between. Germline CDR1 reads SNHLY; CDR2 reads FYNNEI. The CDR3: CASTYRNTGELFF. The CDR3 region has the DNA TGTGCCAGCACTTACCGAAACACCGGGGAGCTGTTTTTT.

The genes are TRBV10-3 and TRBJ1-2; the D is unclear. The CDR3 has 16 amino acids. Trimming shortened V by 0 bases and J by 0 bases, and 11 bases separated the two germline ends. In germline, CDR1 is ENHRY, CDR2 SYGVKD. The CDR3: CAISESKGRTNYGYTF. Here the CDR3 DNA reads TGTGCCATCAGTGAGTCGAAGGGAAGGACTAACTATGGCTACACCTTC.

J is TRBJ2-7 and V is TRBV11-2; 7 bases align to TRBD1. CDR3 length equals 13 residues. With V trimmed by 5 bases and J by 3 bases, 4 bases remained unmatched. CDR1 and CDR2 from the germline V gene are SGHAT and FQNNGV. The CDR3 region has the DNA TGTGCCAGCAGCCGGGACAGCGTCTACGAGCAGTACTTC. Its translation: CASSRDSVYEQYF.

The V and J genes are TRBV2 and TRBJ2-7; possible D gene TRBD2, 5 bases. The germline gives CDR1 SNHLY, CDR2 FYNNEI. The CDR3 extends over 16 amino acids. Trimming pared 3 bases from V and 3 bases from J, leaving 18 bases between. CDR3 in amino acids: CASSDPAPGIRYEQYF. The DNA for the CDR3 is TGTGCCAGCAGTGATCCCGCCCCGGGGATACGCTACGAGCAGTACTTC. The whole variable domain, filled in from reference TRBV2 and TRBJ2-7, reads EPEVTQTPSHQVTQMGQEVILRCVPISNHLYFYWYRQILGQKVEFLVSFYNNEISEKSEIFDDQFSVERPDGSNFTLKIRSTKLEDSAMYFCASSDPAPGIRYEQYFGPGTRLTVT.

The rearrangement joins TRBV29-1 to TRBJ1-1, with D unresolved. The ends were cut back, 7 bases at V and 2 bases at J, with 8 bases in the middle. Germline V lookup: CDR1 SQVTM, CDR2 ANQGSEA. This CDR3 region has 11 residues. The CDR3 loop reads CSGRDNTEAFF. The CDR3 region has the DNA TGCAGCGGAAGGGATAACACTGAAGCTTTCTTT.

The chain uses TRBV29-1 and TRBJ2-1; 16 nucleotides agree with TRBD2. With V trimmed by 7 bases and J by 14 bases, 11 bases remained unmatched. The CDR3 has 14 residues. CDR1 is SQVTM, CDR2 ANQGSEA, per germline. The CDR3 DNA reads as TGCAGCGCCCGACCGGGACTAGCGGGGGGGCCAGAGTTCTTC. Translation: CSARPGLAGGPEFF.

The gene calls are TRBV28 and TRBJ1-1, with D possibly matching TRBD1 (5 bases). CDR1 and CDR2 (germline): MDHEN, SYDVKM. Trimming shortened V by 5 bases and J by 10 bases, and 11 bases separated the two germline ends. The CDR3 extends over 11 amino acids. The chain's CDR3 is CASSPKRGAFF. Here the CDR3 DNA reads TGTGCCAGCAGTCCGAAAAGGGGAGCTTTCTTT.

This chain connects TRBV15 to TRBJ1-4; weak D call: TRBD1 (5 bases). CDR1 is LNHNV, CDR2 YYDKDF, per germline (reference sequence). The germline V and J ends were trimmed by 0 bases and 8 bases, with 16 bases remaining between them. CDR3 length: 16 amino acids. CDR3 bases: TGTGCCACCAGCAGAGATTCTGCCAGGGTCGGGGAAAAACTGTTTTTT. Its protein product is CATSRDSARVGEKLFF.

This chain connects TRBV7-2 to TRBJ2-7; 7 bases are a match to TRBD1. With 1 base clipped from V and 4 bases from J, the junction kept 4 bases outside the gene matches. The germline gives CDR1 SGHTA, CDR2 FQGNSA. This CDR3 is 14 amino acids long. In nucleotides, the CDR3 is TGTGCCAGCAGCTTAGACCCAGGGGGTTACGAGCAGTACTTC. Translation: CASSLDPGGYEQYF.

The chain joins TRBV30 to TRBJ2-4; possibly TRBD1 for D (5 bases). In germline, CDR1 is GTSNPN, CDR2 SVGIG (reference sequence). Trimming left V 6 bases short and J 7 bases short, with 13 bases between. The CDR3 has 12 residues. CDR3 sequence reads: CACNGGANIQYF. The CDR3, as DNA: TGTGCCTGTAATGGTGGGGCCAACATTCAGTACTTC. The full variable domain, with the rest looked up from reference TRBV30 and TRBJ2-4, is SQTIHQWPATLVQPVGSPLSLECTVEGTSNPNLYWYRQAAGRGLQLLFYSVGIGQISSEVPQNLSASRPQDRQFILSSKKLLLSDSGFYLCACNGGANIQYFGAGTRLSVL.

The V call is TRBV6-5, the J call TRBJ1-6; 7 bases map to TRBD1. Germline CDR1 MNHEY, CDR2 SVGAGI. The CDR3 length is 13 residues. With 6 bases clipped from V and 5 bases from J, the junction kept 1 base outside the gene matches. The CDR3 DNA reads as TGTGCCAGCAGCGGACAGGATAATTCACCCCTCCACTTT. It codes for CASSGQDNSPLHF.

The chain employs TRBV29-1 and TRBJ1-1; a possible D gene is TRBD1 (6 bases). Germline CDR1 is SQVTM and CDR2 is ANQGSEA. V lost 1 base to trimming and J lost 1 base, with 10 bases between them. The CDR3 totals 14 residues. The CDR3: CSVEVRGGNTEAFF. For the CDR3, the DNA is TGCAGCGTTGAAGTGAGGGGGGGGAACACTGAAGCTTTCTTT.